This TCR beta chain was captured by sequencing in a study of blood T cells in healthy people across ages. Note on this clonotype: The antigen is undetermined. At one of its ends the junction is not consistent with the germline gene, which may arise from a read error.

The CDR3 length is 15 residues. Germline V CDR1 and CDR2: SQVTM, ANQGSEA. Regarding the study as a whole: Samples with more naive T cells showed higher observed beta diversity.

PCR was performed a second time for about 7 to 11 cycles using a sample-barcoded 5' primer and a J-beta primer mix. TCRdb re-derived calls from the 5' RACE reads in MiXCR, one entry per CDR3 protein. The profile covers about 640,000 distinct CDR3 sequences, with 25% to 35% appearing a single time and 15% to 19% taken by the ten largest. The TCR originated in a woman of 80 years or more in good health. Sequenced: blood. J is TRBJ2-2 and V is TRBV29-1; the D call may be TRBD1 or TRBD2 (5 bases each). The CDR3 sequence: CSATRGVANTGERFF. The CDR3 nucleotides read TGCAGCGCCACGAGAGGGGTCGCGAACACCGGGGAGCGGTTTTTT.